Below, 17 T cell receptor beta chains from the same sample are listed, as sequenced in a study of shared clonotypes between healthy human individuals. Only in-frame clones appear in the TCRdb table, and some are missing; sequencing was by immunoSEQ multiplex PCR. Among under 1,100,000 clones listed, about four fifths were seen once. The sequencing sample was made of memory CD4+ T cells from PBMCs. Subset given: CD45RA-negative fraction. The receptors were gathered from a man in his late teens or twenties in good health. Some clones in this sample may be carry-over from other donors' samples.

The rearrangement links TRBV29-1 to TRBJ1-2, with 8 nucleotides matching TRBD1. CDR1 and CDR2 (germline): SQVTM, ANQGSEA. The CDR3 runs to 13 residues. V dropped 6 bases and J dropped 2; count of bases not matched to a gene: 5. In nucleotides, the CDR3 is TGCAGCGTCGCCGGACAGGGCAACTATGGCTACACCTTC. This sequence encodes CSVAGQGNYGYTF.

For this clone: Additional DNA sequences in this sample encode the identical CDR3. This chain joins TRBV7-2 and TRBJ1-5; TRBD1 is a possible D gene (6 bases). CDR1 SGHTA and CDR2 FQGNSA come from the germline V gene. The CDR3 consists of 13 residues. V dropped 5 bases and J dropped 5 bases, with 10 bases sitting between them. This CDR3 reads CASSLTGYQPQHF. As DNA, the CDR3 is TGTGCCAGCAGCCTGACAGGTTATCAGCCCCAGCATTTT.

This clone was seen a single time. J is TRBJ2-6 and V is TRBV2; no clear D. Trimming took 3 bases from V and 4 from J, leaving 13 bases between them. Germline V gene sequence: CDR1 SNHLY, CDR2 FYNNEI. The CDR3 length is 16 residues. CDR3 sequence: CASSDPPRTGANVLTF. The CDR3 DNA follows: TGTGCCAGCAGTGACCCTCCACGGACCGGGGCCAACGTCCTGACTTTC.

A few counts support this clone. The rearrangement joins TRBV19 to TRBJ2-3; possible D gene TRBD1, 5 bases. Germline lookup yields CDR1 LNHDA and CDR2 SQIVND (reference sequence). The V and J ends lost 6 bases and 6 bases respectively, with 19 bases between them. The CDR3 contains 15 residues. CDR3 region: CASSPDRGSGDTQYF. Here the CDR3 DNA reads TGTGCCAGTAGCCCCGACAGAGGATCTGGGGATACGCAGTATTTT.

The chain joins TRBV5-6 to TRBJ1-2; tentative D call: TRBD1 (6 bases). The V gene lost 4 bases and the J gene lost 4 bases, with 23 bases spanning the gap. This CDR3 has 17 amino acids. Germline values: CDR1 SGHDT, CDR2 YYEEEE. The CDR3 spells CASSQFPPGHVTYGYTF. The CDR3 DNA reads TGTGCCAGCAGCCAGTTTCCACCGGGACACGTCACCTATGGCTACACCTTC.

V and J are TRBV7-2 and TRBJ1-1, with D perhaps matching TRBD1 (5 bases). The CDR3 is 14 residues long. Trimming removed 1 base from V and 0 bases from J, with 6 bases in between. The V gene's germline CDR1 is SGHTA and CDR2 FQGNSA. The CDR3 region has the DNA TGTGCCAGCAGCTTAGAGGACATGAACACTGAAGCTTTCTTT. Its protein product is CASSLEDMNTEAFF.

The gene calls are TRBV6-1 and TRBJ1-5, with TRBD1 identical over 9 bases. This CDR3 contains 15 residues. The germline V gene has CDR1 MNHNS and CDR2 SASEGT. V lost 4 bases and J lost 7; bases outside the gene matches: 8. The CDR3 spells CASSADRGITQPQHF. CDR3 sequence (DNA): TGTGCCAGCAGTGCAGACAGGGGGATCACGCAGCCCCAGCATTTT.

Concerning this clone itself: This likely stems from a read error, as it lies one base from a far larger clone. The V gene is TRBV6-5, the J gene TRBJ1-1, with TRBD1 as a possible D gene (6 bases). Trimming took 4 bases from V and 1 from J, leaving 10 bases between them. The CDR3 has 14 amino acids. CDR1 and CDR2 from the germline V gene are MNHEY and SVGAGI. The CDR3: CASSFSTGNTEAFF. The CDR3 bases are TGTGCCAGCAGTTTCTCGACAGGGAACACTGAAGCTTTCTTT.

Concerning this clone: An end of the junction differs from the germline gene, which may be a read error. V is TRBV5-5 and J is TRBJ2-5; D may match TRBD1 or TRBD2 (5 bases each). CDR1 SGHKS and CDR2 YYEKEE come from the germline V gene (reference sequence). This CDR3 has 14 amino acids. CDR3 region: CASSFPGTDESQYF. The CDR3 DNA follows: TGTGCCAGCAGCTTCCCAGGGACGGATGAGAGCCAGTACTTC.

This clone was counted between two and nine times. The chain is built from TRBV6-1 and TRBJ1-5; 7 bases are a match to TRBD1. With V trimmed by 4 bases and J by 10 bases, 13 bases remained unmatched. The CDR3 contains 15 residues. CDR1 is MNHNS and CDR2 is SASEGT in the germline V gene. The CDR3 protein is CASSGSLSRDSPQHF. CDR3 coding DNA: TGTGCCAGCAGTGGTTCCCTGAGCCGGGACAGCCCCCAGCATTTT.

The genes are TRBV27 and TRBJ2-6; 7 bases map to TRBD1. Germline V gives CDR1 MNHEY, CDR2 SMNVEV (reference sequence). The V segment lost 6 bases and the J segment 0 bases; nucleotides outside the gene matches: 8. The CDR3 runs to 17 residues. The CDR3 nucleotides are TGTGCCAGCAGAGGACAGGACCGTCGCTCTGGGGCCAACGTCCTGACTTTC. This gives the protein CASRGQDRRSGANVLTF.

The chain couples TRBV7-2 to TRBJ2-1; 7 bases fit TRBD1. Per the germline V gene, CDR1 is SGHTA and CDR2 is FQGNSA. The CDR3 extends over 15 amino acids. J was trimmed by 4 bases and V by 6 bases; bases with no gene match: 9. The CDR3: CASRISRGTYNEQFF. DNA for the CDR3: TGTGCCAGCAGGATAAGCAGGGGGACGTACAATGAGCAGTTCTTC.

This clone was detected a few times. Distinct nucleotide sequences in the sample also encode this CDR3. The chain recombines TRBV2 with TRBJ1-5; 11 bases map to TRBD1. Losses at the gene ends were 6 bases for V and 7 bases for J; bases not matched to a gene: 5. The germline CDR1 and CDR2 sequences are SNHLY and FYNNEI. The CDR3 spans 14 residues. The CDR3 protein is CASSRTGGRQPQHF. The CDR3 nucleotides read TGTGCCAGCAGCAGGACAGGGGGCAGGCAGCCCCAGCATTTT.

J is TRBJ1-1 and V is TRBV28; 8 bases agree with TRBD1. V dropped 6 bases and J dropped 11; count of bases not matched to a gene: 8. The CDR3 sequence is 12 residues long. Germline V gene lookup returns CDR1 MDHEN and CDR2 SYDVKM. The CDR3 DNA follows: TGTGCCAGCAGCCTCGGACAGGGTGAGGCTTTCTTT. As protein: CASSLGQGEAFF.

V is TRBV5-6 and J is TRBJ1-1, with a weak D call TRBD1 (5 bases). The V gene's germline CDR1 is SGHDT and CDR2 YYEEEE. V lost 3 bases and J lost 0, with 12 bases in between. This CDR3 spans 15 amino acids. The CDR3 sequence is CASSSIGAMNTEAFF. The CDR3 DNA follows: TGTGCCAGCAGCTCGATTGGGGCTATGAACACTGAAGCTTTCTTT.

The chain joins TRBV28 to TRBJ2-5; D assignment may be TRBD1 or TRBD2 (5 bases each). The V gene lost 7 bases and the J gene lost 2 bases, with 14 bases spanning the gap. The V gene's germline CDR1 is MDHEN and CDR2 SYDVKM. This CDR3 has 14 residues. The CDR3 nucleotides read TGTGCCAGCACGACCGGGACGCTACAAGAGACCCAGTACTTC. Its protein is CASTTGTLQETQYF.

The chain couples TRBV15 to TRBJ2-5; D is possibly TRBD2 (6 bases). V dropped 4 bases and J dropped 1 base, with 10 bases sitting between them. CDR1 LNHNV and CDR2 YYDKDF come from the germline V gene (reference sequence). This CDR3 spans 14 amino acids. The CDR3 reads CATSTERVQETQYF. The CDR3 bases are TGTGCCACCAGCACCGAGCGGGTCCAAGAGACCCAGTACTTC. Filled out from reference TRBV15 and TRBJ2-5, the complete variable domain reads DAMVIQNPRYQVTQFGKPVTLSCSQTLNHNVMYWYQQKSSQAPKLLFHYYDKDFNNEADTPDNFQSRRPNTSFCFLDIRSPGLGDTAMYLCATSTERVQETQYFGPGTRLLVL.